The 8 T cell receptor beta chains in this list originate from one sample, sequenced in a study of blood T cell repertoires in COVID-19. Some clones are missing from TCRdb's copy, which holds only in-frame ones; the method was immunoSEQ multiplex PCR. The sample has about 300,000 clones; around 85% are singletons. The sample comprised peripheral blood. These receptors were obtained from a human donor with COVID-19, enrolled during active disease. The donor label of this sample is uncertain.

The chain recombines TRBV5-1 with TRBJ2-5; 9 bases map to TRBD2. V gave up 4 bases and J gave up 1 base; unmatched junction bases: 8. The germline gives CDR1 SGHRS, CDR2 YFSETQ. CDR3 length equals 16 residues. Here the CDR3 DNA reads TGCGCCAGCAGCAAGGGGCGGGAGGGCCGCCAAGAGACCCAGTACTTC. It encodes CASSKGREGRQETQYF.

This clone was counted between two and nine times. This chain uses TRBV4-3 with TRBJ1-2; TRBD1 matches 8 bases. Germline CDR1 is LGHNA and CDR2 is YSLEER. V lost 1 base, J lost 4 bases, and 8 bases stayed unmatched. The CDR3 has 16 amino acids. DNA of the CDR3: TGCGCCAGCAGCCAAGCTGGACAGGGAAGAAGCTATGGCTACACCTTC. Its translation is CASSQAGQGRSYGYTF.

This clone turned up a few times. CDR3: CASNPGQEGSPLHF. CDR3 in DNA: TGTGCCAGTAATCCGGGACAGGAGGGTTCACCCCTCCACTTT. The genes are TRBV19 and TRBJ1-6, with 8 bases that match TRBD1. From germline, CDR1 is LNHDA and CDR2 SQIVND (reference sequence). V trimming: 7 bases; J trimming: 9 bases; junction bases outside the gene matches: 8. This CDR3 is 14 amino acids long.

The gene calls are TRBV28 and TRBJ2-5; 12 nucleotides match TRBD2. The CDR3 loop spans 14 amino acids. Germline values: CDR1 MDHEN, CDR2 SYDVKM. V lost 7 bases to trimming and J lost 5 bases; unmatched junction nucleotides: 5. In DNA form, the CDR3 reads TGTGCCAGCACCCCTAGCGGGAGGGGGGAGACCCAGTACTTC. Amino acid sequence: CASTPSGRGETQYF.

CDR3 DNA sequence: TGTGCCAGTAGTATACGCGGTGGGGAGAACATTCAGTACTTC. This translates into CASSIRGGENIQYF. The chain combines TRBV19 with TRBJ2-4; perhaps TRBD2 as D (5 bases). The germline gives CDR1 LNHDA, CDR2 SQIVND (reference sequence). The V end was cut by 2 bases, the J end by 7 bases, with 12 bases between. The CDR3 consists of 14 residues.

The rearrangement links TRBV18 to TRBJ1-4; no reliable D call. The V gene's germline CDR1 is KGHSH and CDR2 LQKENI. This CDR3 has 12 residues. With 2 bases removed from V and 7 bases from J, the gap between germline ends came to 5 bases. CDR3 DNA sequence: TGTGCCAGCTCACCAATCGGTGAAAAACTGTTTTTT. Protein sequence: CASSPIGEKLFF.

This clone was counted between two and nine times. The chain has TRBV7-8 and TRBJ2-3; 11 bases are a match to TRBD2. The trim removed 1 base at V and 4 bases at J, leaving 4 bases unmatched. CDR3 length: 16 residues. Germline CDR1 SGHVS, CDR2 FQNEAQ. The CDR3 DNA sequence: TGTGCCAGCAGCTTAGTTACTAGCGGGAGCGCAGATACGCAGTATTTT. Translated: CASSLVTSGSADTQYF.

CDR3 sequence (DNA): TGTGCCAGTAGTAGAAAACAGACTAGCGGATCCTACGAGCAGTACTTC. This sequence encodes CASSRKQTSGSYEQYF. The genes are TRBV19 and TRBJ2-7, with 9 bases matching TRBD2. Per germline, CDR1 LNHDA and CDR2 SQIVND (reference sequence). V lost 4 bases and J lost 1; bases outside the gene matches: 8. The length of the CDR3 is 16 residues. Full variable domain (missing parts from reference TRBV19 and TRBJ2-7): DGGITQSPKYLFRKEGQNVTLSCEQNLNHDAMYWYRQDPGQGLRLIYYSQIVNDFQKGDIAEGYSVSREKKESFPLTVTSAQKNPTAFYLCASSRKQTSGSYEQYFGPGTRLTVT.